This T cell receptor beta chain comes out of a study of control samples from healthy donors and cancer patients. This table comes from immunoSEQ multiplex PCR, and its TCRdb copy is limited to in-frame clones, with some not included. The sample yields 150,000 to 200,000 clones, 88% seen once. Germline V gene lookup returns CDR1 MDHEN and CDR2 SYDVKM. The CDR3 extends over 12 amino acids. V dropped 4 bases and J dropped 5 bases, with 8 bases sitting between them. This chain links TRBV28 with TRBJ2-5, with a weak D call TRBD2 (6 bases). This TCR derives from a woman in her 30s in good health. Sequencing used blood. This chain's CDR3 is CASSSGRETQYF. The CDR3 DNA follows: TGTGCCAGCAGTTCTGGGAGGGAGACCCAGTACTTC.